Presented here are 25 T cell receptor beta chains from one specimen sequenced in a study of blood T cell repertoires in COVID-19. The method was immunoSEQ multiplex PCR; TCRdb's version includes in-frame clones alone and lacks a portion of them. Among around 200,000 clones listed, around nine tenths were seen once. Sequenced sample: peripheral blood. These receptors all come from a man aged 55 to 70 who had recovered from COVID-19.

In this sample, this clone turned up once. The chain is built from TRBV6-6 and TRBJ1-1; D gene uncertain. The CDR3 has 11 amino acids. The V and J ends lost 7 bases and 10 bases respectively, with 13 bases between them. Germline CDR1 and CDR2: MNHNY and SVGAGI (reference sequence). CDR3 protein: CASIRGSVAFF. The CDR3 nucleotides read TGTGCCAGCATCAGAGGATCGGTAGCTTTCTTT.

The chain employs TRBV7-9 and TRBJ1-1; D not certain. Trimming took off 1 base at V and 3 bases at J, with 6 bases between the two ends. Germline lookup yields CDR1 SEHNR and CDR2 FQNEAQ (reference sequence). This CDR3 is 13 amino acids long. CDR3 in amino acids: CASSLDRDTEAFF. The CDR3 DNA reads TGTGCCAGCAGCTTAGACAGAGACACTGAAGCTTTCTTT.

The chain recombines TRBV3-1 (or the pseudogene TRBV3-2) with TRBJ1-2, with 7 nucleotides matching TRBD1. The germline V gene has CDR1 LGHDT and CDR2 YNNKEL (reference sequence). V was clipped by 4 bases and J by 8 bases; unmatched bases: 7. The CDR3 runs 13 residues. CDR3 in DNA: TGTGCCAGCAGCCGACAGGGATTTATGGGCTACACCTTC. This encodes CASSRQGFMGYTF.

This chain joins TRBV28 and TRBJ1-1; D gene uncertain. CDR1 and CDR2 (germline): MDHEN, SYDVKM. The CDR3 has 12 amino acids. V lost 9 bases and J 6 bases, leaving 14 bases between the germline ends. The CDR3 DNA follows: TGTGCCAGTAATACTCGACGGGCTGAAGCTTTCTTT. Protein product: CASNTRRAEAFF.

This chain connects TRBV18 to TRBJ1-4, with 9 bases aligning to TRBD1. V was clipped by 3 bases and J by 2 bases; unmatched bases: 13. The CDR3 extends over 19 amino acids. Germline CDR1 and CDR2: KGHSH and LQKENI. CDR3 loop: CASSPGTGNLLGTNEKLFF. CDR3 coding DNA: TGTGCCAGCTCACCCGGGACAGGGAATCTACTTGGGACTAATGAAAAACTGTTTTTT.

This chain joins TRBV9 and TRBJ1-1; 12 bases map to TRBD1. The germline CDR1 and CDR2 sequences are SGDLS and YYNGEE. CDR3 length: 18 residues. J gave up 0 bases and V 0 bases, and 6 bases lay outside the gene matches. CDR3 sequence (DNA): TGTGCCAGCAGCGTAGGGGACAGGGGGCCACCGGTGAACACTGAAGCTTTCTTT. Protein: CASSVGDRGPPVNTEAFF. Looking up the rest from reference TRBV9 and TRBJ1-1 gives the full variable domain: DSGVTQTPKHLITATGQRVTLRCSPRSGDLSVYWYQQSLDQGLQFLIQYYNGEERAKGNILERFSAQQFPDLHSELNLSSLELGDSALYFCASSVGDRGPPVNTEAFFGQGTRLTVV.

The chain links TRBV18 to TRBJ2-7, with a weak D call TRBD1 (6 bases). In germline, CDR1 is KGHSH, CDR2 LQKENI. The CDR3 has 15 amino acids. The V end was cut by 0 bases, the J end by 0 bases, with 9 bases between. The CDR3 loop reads CASSPPGHDSYEQYF. The DNA for the CDR3 is TGTGCCAGCTCACCACCGGGACACGACTCCTACGAGCAGTACTTC.

The J gene is TRBJ2-7, the V gene TRBV9; 10 bases fit TRBD2. CDR3 length: 15 amino acids. V lost 3 bases to trimming and J lost 2 bases; unmatched junction nucleotides: 5. The germline gives CDR1 SGDLS, CDR2 YYNGEE. The DNA of the CDR3 is TGTGCCAGCAGCGCCCGGACTAGCGGAACCTACGAGCAGTACTTC. It translates to CASSARTSGTYEQYF.

This CDR3 reads CASSDSRAGYNEQFF. The CDR3 DNA follows: TGTGCCAGCAGTGACTCCAGGGCAGGCTACAATGAGCAGTTCTTC. The V gene is TRBV6-4, the J gene TRBJ2-1; maybe TRBD1 (5 bases). This CDR3 has 15 amino acids. Deletions cut 0 bases from V and 3 bases from J, with 9 bases between. Germline-derived CDR1 and CDR2 are MRHNA and SNTAGT.

This chain links TRBV7-2 with TRBJ2-5; 7 bases map to TRBD1. Germline-derived CDR1 and CDR2 are SGHTA and FQGNSA. The trim removed 4 bases at V and 2 bases at J, leaving 4 bases unmatched. This CDR3 has 14 residues. CDR3 sequence reads: CASSSRRGQETQYF. The CDR3 DNA follows: TGTGCCAGCAGCTCCCGCAGGGGGCAAGAGACCCAGTACTTC.

Details on this clone: This same CDR3 is encoded by further DNA sequences in the sample. The chain recombines TRBV18 with TRBJ2-2; 8 positions agree with TRBD1. The CDR3 is 15 amino acids. V was pared by 3 bases and J by 1 base, with 1 base of the junction left unmatched. CDR1 and CDR2 (germline): KGHSH, LQKENI. CDR3 bases: TGTGCCAGCTCACCCACAGGGGGGAACACCGGGGAGCTGTTTTTT. Its protein product is CASSPTGGNTGELFF.

J is TRBJ2-7 and V is TRBV27; a weak D match, TRBD1 (5 bases). The V end lost 3 bases, the J end lost 3 bases, and 12 bases lay between the germline ends. The CDR3 is 14 residues long. Germline lookup yields CDR1 MNHEY and CDR2 SMNVEV (reference sequence). Written as DNA, the CDR3 is TGTGCCAGCAGTTTTACCAGGGATCACTACGAGCAGTACTTC. Translated, it gives CASSFTRDHYEQYF.

The rearrangement uses TRBV18 and TRBJ1-2; no firm D call. The CDR3 sequence is 14 residues long. Trimming removed 1 base at V and 5 bases at J, with 11 bases between. Germline V gives CDR1 KGHSH, CDR2 LQKENI. CDR3 DNA sequence: TGTGCCAGCTCACCACGTCGTCAGAATTATGGCTACACCTTC. Its protein is CASSPRRQNYGYTF.

The chain couples TRBV19 to TRBJ1-2, with 12 bases identical to TRBD1. Germline V lookup: CDR1 LNHDA, CDR2 SQIVND (reference sequence). This CDR3 has 14 amino acids. J gave up 6 bases and V 5 bases, and 4 bases lay outside the gene matches. As DNA, the CDR3 is TGTGCCAGTAGTTGGGACAGGGGGCGCAATGGCTACACCTTC. As protein: CASSWDRGRNGYTF.

V usage is TRBV7-7 and J usage is TRBJ2-1, with TRBD2 matching over 7 bases. CDR1 is SSHAT and CDR2 is FNYEAQ in the germline V gene (reference sequence). V lost 5 bases, J lost 4 bases, and 11 bases stayed unmatched. The length of the CDR3 is 16 residues. The CDR3 bases are TGTGCCAGCAGCCCCTTAGGGAGGGAGATTTACAATGAGCAGTTCTTC. Its translation is CASSPLGREIYNEQFF.

The chain joins TRBV5-4 to TRBJ2-7; maybe TRBD2 (6 bases). CDR3 length: 15 residues. V dropped 4 bases and J dropped 0 bases, with 14 bases sitting between them. CDR1 is SGHNT and CDR2 is YYREEE in the germline V gene (reference sequence). The CDR3 DNA reads TGTGCCAGCAGCCGGAGGGGACTGAACTCCTACGAGCAGTACTTC. Its protein product is CASSRRGLNSYEQYF. The whole variable domain, remainder taken from reference TRBV5-4 and TRBJ2-7, is ETGVTQSPTHLIKTRGQQVTLRCSSQSGHNTVSWYQQALGQGPQFIFQYYREEENGRGNFPPRFSGLQFPNYSSELNVNALELDDSALYLCASSRRGLNSYEQYFGPGTRLTVT.

The chain carries TRBV5-1 and TRBJ1-6; D call uncertain. The CDR3 has 15 residues. Germline V gene data show CDR1 as SGHRS and CDR2 as YFSETQ. With 0 bases removed from V and 7 bases from J, the gap between germline ends came to 11 bases. The CDR3 loop reads CASSLGHRMNSPLHF. CDR3 DNA sequence: TGCGCCAGCAGCTTGGGACATAGGATGAATTCACCCCTCCACTTT.

The chain couples TRBV4-1 to TRBJ2-3, with D possibly being TRBD1 (5 bases). The CDR3 has 14 residues. V was cut by 4 bases and J by 0 bases, with 8 bases left in between. Germline V gene data show CDR1 as MGHRA and CDR2 as YSYEKL. CDR3 in amino acids: CASSLGHSTDTQYF. The CDR3 DNA is TGCGCCAGCAGCCTCGGACACAGCACAGATACGCAGTATTTT.

J is TRBJ2-1 and V is TRBV19; 12 nucleotides align to TRBD2. V lost 5 bases and J lost 7; bases outside the gene matches: 9. The CDR3 contains 16 residues. The V gene's germline CDR1 is LNHDA and CDR2 SQIVND (reference sequence). The DNA of the CDR3 is TGTGCCAGTAGTCGTCTAGCGGGAGGGCCCCGGAATGAGCAGTTCTTC. Its protein product is CASSRLAGGPRNEQFF.

V is TRBV11-2 and J is TRBJ2-1, with no clear D. Germline loops: CDR1 SGHAT, CDR2 FQNNGV. The CDR3 spans 15 residues. Trimming took 1 base from V and 0 from J, leaving 7 bases between them. The CDR3 is CASSLVGYSYNEQFF. As DNA, the CDR3 is TGTGCCAGCAGCTTAGTCGGGTACTCCTACAATGAGCAGTTCTTC.

This rearrangement joins TRBV25-1 to TRBJ1-2; 8 bases fit TRBD1. J gave up 2 bases and V 5 bases, and 10 bases lay outside the gene matches. The germline V gene encodes CDR1 MGHDK and CDR2 SYGVNS. The CDR3 is 16 amino acids. CDR3 DNA: TGTGCCAGCAGTCCCAGTGAAGGACAGGGAAACTATGGCTACACCTTC. Its translation: CASSPSEGQGNYGYTF.

The rearrangement uses TRBV4-3 and TRBJ1-5; tentative D call: TRBD1 (5 bases). V was clipped by 4 bases and J by 3 bases, with 28 bases between them. The CDR3 contains 20 residues. The germline V gene has CDR1 LGHNA and CDR2 YSLEER. CDR3: CASSRRNRQVVIAPNQPQHF. CDR3 DNA sequence: TGCGCCAGCAGCCGAAGGAACAGGCAAGTAGTAATTGCTCCCAATCAGCCCCAGCATTTT.

In the case of this clone: A read error is possible here, since a much larger clone lies one base away. The gene calls are TRBV7-3 and TRBJ2-3; the D gene is possibly TRBD1 (5 bases). Germline V gives CDR1 SGHTA, CDR2 FQGTGA. V was cut by 6 bases and J by 2 bases, with 9 bases left in between. CDR3 length: 13 amino acids. Here the CDR3 reads CASRLGATDTQYF. In DNA, the CDR3 is TGTGCCAGCAGATTAGGGGCCACAGATACGCAGTATTTT.

Here the CDR3 reads CAITVDSPTGELFF. CDR3 nucleotide sequence: TGTGCCATCACTGTGGACAGTCCCACCGGGGAGCTGTTTTTT. V gene TRBV10-3 combines with J gene TRBJ2-2; D may be TRBD1 (6 bases). Germline CDR1 and CDR2: ENHRY and SYGVKD. Trimming stripped 7 bases from V and 4 bases from J, with 13 bases between. This CDR3 is 14 amino acids long.

The table lists this clone with a few counts. V is TRBV12-3 or TRBV12-4 and J is TRBJ2-5; TRBD1 matches 8 bases. Losses at the gene ends were 5 bases for V and 9 bases for J; bases not matched to a gene: 5. The CDR3 covers 12 residues. This CDR3 reads CASSATGVAQYF. The CDR3 bases are TGTGCCAGCAGTGCGACAGGGGTGGCCCAGTACTTC.